One and the same sample provided the 17 T cell receptor beta chains below, sequenced in a study of post-analysis software for immune sequencing data. Whole-study results and caveats: In patients, TRBV5-6, TRBV5-1 and TRBV20-1 belonged to roughly 5 TRBV segments found more frequently than in controls.

No antigen is known for these receptors. TCR beta libraries were prepared from cDNA with unique molecular identifiers. Each CDR3 protein gets one entry after TCRdb re-called the PCR reads with MiXCR. Of about 200,000 distinct CDR3 sequences detected, about 30% appear once; the ten largest clones hold roughly 3.4%. Source material: blood. The receptors stem from a girl aged 2 to 17 with multiple sclerosis.

This clonotype was detected ten times or more. The J gene is TRBJ2-1, the V gene TRBV7-2; 8 nucleotides agree with TRBD2. The V segment lost 1 base and the J segment 5 bases; nucleotides outside the gene matches: 4. The CDR3 length is 15 residues. Germline CDR1 is SGHTA and CDR2 is FQGNSA. CDR3 nucleotide sequence: TGTGCCAGCAGCTTAGGAAGCGGGAGACACAATGAGCAGTTCTTC. Translating it yields CASSLGSGRHNEQFF.

This clonotype was picked up a small number of times. V and J are TRBV2 and TRBJ1-5, with D possibly being TRBD1 (6 bases). This CDR3 is built from 13 residues. CDR1 and CDR2 (germline): SNHLY, FYNNEI. Trimming pared 6 bases from V and 2 bases from J, leaving 8 bases between. CDR3 in DNA: TGTGCCAGCAGAAGACAGGGCAATCAGCCCCAGCATTTT. It translates to CASRRQGNQPQHF.

The chain has TRBV5-1 and TRBJ1-2; D is uncertain. The CDR3 consists of 14 residues. Trimming removed 4 bases at V and 8 bases at J, with 18 bases between. Germline lookup yields CDR1 SGHRS and CDR2 YFSETQ. This CDR3 reads CASSHGSGDGGYTF. The CDR3 region has the DNA TGCGCCAGCAGCCATGGAAGCGGGGATGGAGGCTACACCTTC.

The chain joins TRBV12-3 or TRBV12-4 to TRBJ2-5, with 7 bases fitting TRBD2. The J call is in doubt because the DNA end fits TRBJ2-4 better. CDR3 length: 15 residues. CDR3 DNA: TGTGCCAGCAGTTTGCCGGGAGGAACCAAAAACATTCAGTACTTC. It is translated as CASSLPGGTKNIQYF.

As regards this clonotype: Given a much more abundant clone one base away, this may be a read error. V is TRBV7-8 and J is TRBJ2-1; 7 positions match TRBD2. Germline loops: CDR1 SGHVS, CDR2 FQNEAQ. This CDR3 contains 12 residues. CDR3 residues: CVRRLANNEQFF. The CDR3 DNA sequence: TGTGTCAGGCGACTAGCCAACAATGAGCAGTTCTTC.

The sample holds many counts of this clonotype. The chain employs TRBV4-1 and TRBJ1-6; D is unresolved. CDR1 is MGHRA and CDR2 is YSYEKL in the germline V gene. Trimming removed 2 bases at V and 9 bases at J, with 11 bases between. This CDR3 comprises 14 residues. CDR3 region: CASSQLTLISPLHF. The CDR3 nucleotides read TGCGCCAGCAGCCAACTAACCTTAATTTCACCCCTCCACTTT.

The chain employs TRBV15 and TRBJ2-1; TRBD2 agrees at 12 bases. Looked up from germline, CDR1 is LNHNV and CDR2 is YYDKDF (reference sequence). This CDR3 has 17 amino acids. Trimming at V came to 1 base and at J to 9 bases, leaving 10 bases not matched to a gene. The CDR3 region is CATSRGPRASGRAEQFF. The CDR3, as DNA: TGTGCCACCAGCAGAGGTCCTCGGGCTAGCGGGAGGGCTGAGCAGTTCTTC.

Comment on this clonotype: One end of the junction does not line up with germline, which may come from a read error. The chain joins TRBV15 to TRBJ2-4, with 10 bases identical to TRBD1. The DNA end lines up better with TRBJ2-5; the J call may be wrong. This CDR3 region has 15 residues. Germline V gene data show CDR1 as LNHNV and CDR2 as YYDKDF (reference sequence). CDR3 bases: TGCGCCACCAGCAGAGAGGACAGGGGGCAAGAGACCCAGTACTTC. Translating gives CATSREDRGQETQYF.

The chain employs TRBV5-6 and TRBJ2-2; TRBD1 is a possible D gene (6 bases). The germline V gene has CDR1 SGHDT and CDR2 YYEEEE. V dropped 0 bases and J dropped 3 bases, with 6 bases sitting between them. This CDR3 has 14 amino acids. The CDR3 DNA reads as TGTGCCAGCAGCTTGGACAGGGACACCGGGGAGCTGTTTTTT. Translated, it gives CASSLDRDTGELFF.

This clonotype showed up just a few times. The rearrangement joins TRBV5-6 to TRBJ2-3; 10 nucleotides match TRBD2. V shed 0 bases, J shed 4 bases, and the junction held 5 bases outside the gene matches. CDR3 length: 16 amino acids. Germline-derived CDR1 and CDR2 are SGHDT and YYEEEE. The CDR3 region has the DNA TGTGCCAGCAGCTTGGTTCCTAGCGGGGGCCCAGATACGCAGTATTTT. Translating gives CASSLVPSGGPDTQYF.

This clonotype was observed a handful of times. This chain uses TRBV20-1 with TRBJ2-2, with 12 bases matching TRBD2. V trimming: 3 bases; J trimming: 1 base; junction bases outside the gene matches: 9. CDR1 and CDR2 (germline): DFQATT, SNEGSKA (reference sequence). The CDR3 consists of 18 residues. The CDR3 is CSARVASGRARNTGELFF. For the CDR3, the DNA is TGCAGTGCTAGGGTGGCTAGCGGGAGGGCCCGGAACACCGGGGAGCTGTTTTTT.

This clonotype appeared many times. The chain is built from TRBV5-1 and TRBJ1-1; possible D gene TRBD1, 5 bases. Trimming removed 0 bases from V and 2 bases from J, with 14 bases in between. From germline, CDR1 is SGHRS and CDR2 YFSETQ. The CDR3 is 16 residues long. DNA for the CDR3: TGCGCCAGCAGCTTGGACAGCCCGGGGGTTAACACTGAAGCTTTCTTT. Protein product: CASSLDSPGVNTEAFF. The variable domain in full, completed from reference TRBV5-1 and TRBJ1-1, reads KAGVTQTPRYLIKTRGQQVTLSCSPISGHRSVSWYQQTPGQGLQFLFEYFSETQRNKGNFPGRFSGRQFSNSRSEMNVSTLELGDSALYLCASSLDSPGVNTEAFFGQGTRLTVV.

This clonotype was found a few times. The chain carries TRBV18 and TRBJ2-1; D not certain. V lost 1 base to trimming and J lost 4 bases, with 11 bases between them. Per the germline V gene, CDR1 is KGHSH and CDR2 is LQKENI. This CDR3 spans 15 amino acids. CDR3 sequence (DNA): TGTGCCAGCTCACCACAAGTGGAAGCTTACAATGAGCAGTTCTTC. It is translated as CASSPQVEAYNEQFF.

DNA of the CDR3: TGTGCCAGCACCCCCACACCGGGACAGGGCCTGGGTGACACTGAAGCTTTCTTT. Its protein product is CASTPTPGQGLGDTEAFF. The gene calls are TRBV28 and TRBJ1-1; 9 bases fit TRBD1. Trimming at V came to 7 bases and at J to 3 bases, leaving 18 bases not matched to a gene. Germline-derived CDR1 and CDR2 are MDHEN and SYDVKM. The CDR3 contains 18 residues.

With regard to this clonotype: This could be a read error, since a much larger clone is one nucleotide away. The chain has TRBV20-1 and TRBJ2-1; 9 bases map to TRBD2. This CDR3 has 13 residues. Germline trimming cut 0 bases from V and 10 bases from J; bases unmatched to any gene: 4. The germline CDR1 and CDR2 sequences are DFQATT and SNEGSKA (reference sequence). CDR3 bases: TGCAGTGCTAGAGATGCGGGGGGGCAAGAGCAGTTCTTC. Translated, it gives CSARDAGGQEQFF.

The gene calls are TRBV7-2 and TRBJ1-2, with D perhaps TRBD1 (5 bases). V was clipped by 2 bases and J by 5 bases, with 9 bases between them. CDR1 SGHTA and CDR2 FQGNSA come from the germline V gene. The CDR3 is 13 amino acids. The CDR3 protein is CASSLQTGYGYTF. The CDR3 DNA sequence: TGTGCCAGCAGCTTACAAACAGGTTATGGCTACACCTTC.

This clonotype came up a few times. V gene TRBV2 combines with J gene TRBJ2-1; perhaps TRBD2 as D (5 bases). The CDR3 spans 14 residues. V was trimmed by 6 bases and J by 2 bases, leaving 11 bases between them. Looked up from germline, CDR1 is SNHLY and CDR2 is FYNNEI. Written as DNA, the CDR3 is TGTGCCAGCAGGGACTGGACCACCTACAATGAGCAGTTCTTC. This encodes CASRDWTTYNEQFF.